The next 2 T cell receptor beta chains were all read from a single sample in a study of blood T cell repertoires in COVID-19. Repertoires were generated with immunoSEQ multiplex PCR, while TCRdb's copy carries only in-frame clones and drops some. The table lists some 87,000 clones, around 90% of them singletons. Sequenced material: peripheral blood. The receptor source for this set is a human donor with COVID-19, enrolled during active disease. The donor label of this sample is uncertain.

The chain carries TRBV28 and TRBJ2-1; 7 bases map to TRBD2. The CDR3 runs to 14 residues. V shed 5 bases and J 4 bases; nucleotides not matched to a gene: 5. Looked up from germline, CDR1 is MDHEN and CDR2 is SYDVKM. CDR3 residues: CASSSGTGYNEQFF. The CDR3 coding sequence is TGTGCCAGCAGTAGCGGGACGGGGTACAATGAGCAGTTCTTC.

V gene TRBV27 combines with J gene TRBJ2-7; D is perhaps TRBD2 (5 bases). CDR3 length equals 13 residues. Germline lookup yields CDR1 MNHEY and CDR2 SMNVEV (reference sequence). V lost 4 bases to trimming and J lost 2 bases, with 9 bases between them. The CDR3 region has the DNA TGTGCCAGCAGTTCCGGACTGACCTACGAGCAGTACTTC. Translated, it gives CASSSGLTYEQYF.